The rows below give T cell receptor beta chains drawn from one sample of a study of blood T cell repertoires in COVID-19. Sequenced by immunoSEQ multiplex PCR; TCRdb stores in-frame clones only, minus some. In the table there are 240,000 or so clones, roughly 86% of which are singletons. The sequencing input was PBMCs or T cells enriched from blood (not recorded which). All receptors derive from a woman in her 50s who had recovered from COVID-19. Both conserved end residues are part of each CDR3. A D gene is named only where the DNA matches it firmly. Clone size is stated in some rows and not others, as once, few, many or a class when expanded.

TRBV14	TRBJ1-1	-	TRBD1	TGTGCCAGCAGCCAAGCAATTGGGACAGGGTTCACTGAAGCTTTCTTT	CASSQAIGTGFTEAFF
TRBV11-2	TRBJ1-2	-	TRBD1	TGTGCCAGCAACGCAGGGGGCAGCTATGGCTACACCTTC	CASNAGGSYGYTF
TRBV5-8	TRBJ2-2	once	-	TGTGCCAGCAGCTTCAGAGGGTCGAGTAGCTTAACCGGGGAGCTGTTTTTT	CASSFRGSSSLTGELFF
TRBV28	TRBJ1-5	-	-	TGTGCCAGCAGTCCCCCGTCACAGGGACATCAGCCCCAGCATTTT	CASSPPSQGHQPQHF
TRBV28	TRBJ1-5	-	TRBD1	TGTGCCAGCAGTAATGTCGGGACAGGGGTCGAGGGCAATCAGCCCCAGCATTTT	CASSNVGTGVEGNQPQHF
TRBV7-2	TRBJ1-2	-	-	TGTGCCAGCAGCTTAAACCCCCAGCGGGTTGGAAACTATGGCTACACCTTC	CASSLNPQRVGNYGYTF
TRBV28	TRBJ1-1	-	-	TGTGCCAGCAGTTTACCCCGGGGGGTCGGCACTGAAGCTTTCTTT	CASSLPRGVGTEAFF
TRBV14	TRBJ2-1	-	-	TGTGCCAGCAGCCAAGAGTCGTTTAGGTCAGGCGAGCAGTTCTTC	CASSQESFRSGEQFF
TRBV4-3	TRBJ2-2	-	TRBD1	TGCGCCAGCAGCCCGGGACAGAAAACGAACACCGGGGAGCTGTTTTTT	CASSPGQKTNTGELFF
TRBV18	TRBJ1-5	-	-	TGTGCCAGCTCACTCCTGGACACAAATCAGCCCCAGCATTTT	CASSLLDTNQPQHF
TRBV2	TRBJ1-2	-	-	TGTGCCAGCAGCGCCCAGGACTATGGCTACACCTTC	CASSAQDYGYTF
TRBV15	TRBJ2-5	-	TRBD1	TGTGCCACCAGCACACCGTTCCGGACAGGGAAGATCGAGACCCAGTACTTC	CATSTPFRTGKIETQYF
TRBV10-1	TRBJ2-1	few	TRBD2	TGCGCCAGCAGTAACGGACTAGCGGGCTACAATGAGCAGTTCTTC	CASSNGLAGYNEQFF
TRBV7-3	TRBJ1-1	-	TRBD1	TGTGCCAGCAGCCTGGGACAGCGAACTGAAGCTTTCTTT	CASSLGQRTEAFF
TRBV27	TRBJ2-7	-	-	TGTGCCAGCAGTTTATCGTTCCTTTCCTACGAGCAGTACTTC	CASSLSFLSYEQYF
TRBV5-8	TRBJ1-2	-	-	TGTGCCAGCAGCTTGGAGCGGCCCGAGGATGGCTACACCTTC	CASSLERPEDGYTF
TRBV9	TRBJ2-7	-	TRBD2	TGTGCCAGCAGCCCAAGGAGCGGGACGCATCGGCCGTACTTC	CASSPRSGTHRPYF
TRBV6-4	TRBJ1-2	-	-	TGTGCCAGCAGTGCAGGGCCCTATGGCTACACCTTC	CASSAGPYGYTF
TRBV2	TRBJ1-4	-	-	TGTGCCAGCGTGGGTCCGGGGAGGGAAAAACTGTTTTTT	CASVGPGREKLFF
TRBV9	TRBJ1-4	-	TRBD1	TGTGCCAGCAGCAAGACAGGGGTTGATAATGAAAAACTGTTTTTT	CASSKTGVDNEKLFF
TRBV9	TRBJ1-2	-	-	TGTGCCAGCAACAGAAACCAGGGTCGAGATGGCTACACCTTC	CASNRNQGRDGYTF
TRBV19	TRBJ1-2	-	-	TGTGCCAGTAAAAACCCCCTCGGGGAGGGGGAGGTGGGCTACACCTTC	CASKNPLGEGEVGYTF
TRBV2	TRBJ1-5	-	-	TGTGCCAGCAGTGAAACGACTCCAAATCAGCCCCAGCATTTT	CASSETTPNQPQHF
TRBV6-5	TRBJ2-7	-	-	TGTGCCAGCAGTTTCTTAAGGGGCGAATACGAGCAGTACTTC	CASSFLRGEYEQYF
TRBV4-2	TRBJ2-1	-	-	TGTGCCAGCAGCCAAGGGGCCCAACATGAGCAGTTCTTC	CASSQGAQHEQFF
TRBV16	TRBJ1-4	-	-	TGTGCCAGCAGCCAACTGGCGGCCCTCATGGAGAACAATGAAAAACTGTTTTTT	CASSQLAALMENNEKLFF
TRBV18	TRBJ1-2	-	-	TGTGCCAGCTCACCACCTACGGGGTTCTATGGCTACACCTTC	CASSPPTGFYGYTF
TRBV7-9	TRBJ2-2	-	-	TGTGCCAGCAGCCCTGGGCCGTTGACCGGGGAGCTGTTTTTT	CASSPGPLTGELFF
TRBV3-1/TRBV3-2	TRBJ2-7	-	-	TGTGCCAGCAGCCAAGATTCACGGTCCGTCTACGAGCAGTACTTC	CASSQDSRSVYEQYF
TRBV7-2	TRBJ1-6	-	-	TGTGCCAGCAGCTTAGTAGAAACGGGGAATTCACCCCTCCACTTT	CASSLVETGNSPLHF
TRBV9	TRBJ1-6	few	-	TGTGCCAGCAGCGTAGGGGAGTCACCCCTCCACTTT	CASSVGESPLHF
TRBV28	TRBJ2-4	-	-	TGTGCCAGCAGCCCCTCTCCTCAGGAGGTAGCCAAAAACATTCAGTACTTC	CASSPSPQEVAKNIQYF
TRBV28	TRBJ2-2	-	TRBD2	TGTGCCAGCAGTTTATGGAAACTAGCGGACACCGGGGAGCTGTTTTTT	CASSLWKLADTGELFF
TRBV9	TRBJ2-5	-	TRBD2	TGTGCCAGCAGCGCCGGTGAACTAGCGGGGCAAGAGACCCAGTACTTC	CASSAGELAGQETQYF
TRBV9	TRBJ1-2	once	TRBD1	TGTGCCAGCAGCGCTTCCCGATCATGGACAGGGGACGGGTATGGCTACACCTTC	CASSASRSWTGDGYGYTF
TRBV2	TRBJ2-7	-	TRBD1	TGTGCCAGCGGGACAGGGACCTACGAGCAGTACTTC	CASGTGTYEQYF
TRBV4-3	TRBJ1-5	-	-	TGCGCCAGCAGCCAAGACGTCCGTAATCAGCCCCAGCATTTT	CASSQDVRNQPQHF
TRBV6-5	TRBJ2-2	-	-	TGTGCCAGCAGTTACTCGAGGGACTCCAACACCGGGGAGCTGTTTTTT	CASSYSRDSNTGELFF
TRBV12-3/TRBV12-4	TRBJ1-1	once	-	TGTGCCAGCAGCCGGAGCGAGAGGTCGGCTTTCTTT	CASSRSERSAFF
TRBV7-9	TRBJ1-1	-	TRBD1	TGTGCCAGCAGCTTGTTTCCCCGACAGGGATTGAACACTGAAGCTTTCTTT	CASSLFPRQGLNTEAFF
TRBV30	TRBJ1-5	-	TRBD1	TGTGCCTGGAGTGGGGGGACAGGCAATCAGCCCCAGCATTTT	CAWSGGTGNQPQHF
TRBV30	TRBJ2-5	-	-	TGTGCCTGGAGTAAACAGGGGACCCAGTACTTC	CAWSKQGTQYF
TRBV7-9	TRBJ1-3	-	-	TGTGCCAGCAGCGAAAGGGACTTCTCTGGAAACACCATATATTTT	CASSERDFSGNTIYF
TRBV4-3	TRBJ2-1	-	TRBD2	TGCGCCAGCAGCCCTCCCCGCCTGGTAGCGGGAGGGGTAAATGAGCAGTTCTTC	CASSPPRLVAGGVNEQFF
TRBV5-6	TRBJ2-7	-	-	TGTGCCAGCAGCTCGGGGGAGATCTCCTACGAGCAGTACTTC	CASSSGEISYEQYF
TRBV6-6	TRBJ2-7	-	TRBD1	TGTGCCAGCAGGAAGGGACAGGGAGCTTATTCCGAGCAGTACTTC	CASRKGQGAYSEQYF
TRBV28	TRBJ2-3	-	-	TGTGCCAGCAGTTCCGCGTCTTCTAGCACAGATACGCAGTATTTT	CASSSASSSTDTQYF
TRBV27	TRBJ2-2	few	TRBD1	TGTGCCAGCAGTTCTCGACAGGGGGTTTTCCACACCGGGGAGCTGTTTTTT	CASSSRQGVFHTGELFF
TRBV28	TRBJ2-7	-	TRBD2	TGTGCCAGCAGTGCCCCCGGGACTAGCGACGAGCAGTACTTC	CASSAPGTSDEQYF
TRBV10-3	TRBJ2-1	once	TRBD2	TGTGCCATCAGTGAGGGGACTAGCGGGGACAATGAGCAGTTCTTC	CAISEGTSGDNEQFF
TRBV7-2	TRBJ2-1	-	-	TGTGCCAGCAGCCCTATTGGGTCGGAGGCCAATGAGCAGTTCTTC	CASSPIGSEANEQFF
TRBV28	TRBJ1-1	few	TRBD1	TGTGCCAGCACACCCGCAGGGGGAATGAACACTGAAGCTTTCTTT	CASTPAGGMNTEAFF
TRBV4-3	TRBJ1-3	few	TRBD1	TGCGCCAGCAGCCAAACAGGGGCCGGAAACACCATATATTTT	CASSQTGAGNTIYF
TRBV11-1	TRBJ2-5	-	-	TGTGCCAGCAGCTTCCAGGGGCAAGAGACCCAGTACTTC	CASSFQGQETQYF